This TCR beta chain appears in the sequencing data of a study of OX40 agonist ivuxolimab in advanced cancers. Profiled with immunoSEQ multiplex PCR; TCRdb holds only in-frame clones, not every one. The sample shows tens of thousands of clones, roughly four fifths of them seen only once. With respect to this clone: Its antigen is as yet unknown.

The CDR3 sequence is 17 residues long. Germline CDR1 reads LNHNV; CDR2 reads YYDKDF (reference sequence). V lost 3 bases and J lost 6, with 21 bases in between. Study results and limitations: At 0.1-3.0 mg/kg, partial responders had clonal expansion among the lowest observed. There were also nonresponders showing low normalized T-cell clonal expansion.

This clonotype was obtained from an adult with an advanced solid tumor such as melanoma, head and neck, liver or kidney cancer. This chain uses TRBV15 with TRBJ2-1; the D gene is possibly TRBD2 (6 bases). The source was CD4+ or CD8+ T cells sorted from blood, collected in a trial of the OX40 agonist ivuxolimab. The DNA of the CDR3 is TGTGCCACCAGCAGGGACCATTTTAGCGGATGGGGCAATGAGCAGTTCTTC. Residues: CATSRDHFSGWGNEQFF.